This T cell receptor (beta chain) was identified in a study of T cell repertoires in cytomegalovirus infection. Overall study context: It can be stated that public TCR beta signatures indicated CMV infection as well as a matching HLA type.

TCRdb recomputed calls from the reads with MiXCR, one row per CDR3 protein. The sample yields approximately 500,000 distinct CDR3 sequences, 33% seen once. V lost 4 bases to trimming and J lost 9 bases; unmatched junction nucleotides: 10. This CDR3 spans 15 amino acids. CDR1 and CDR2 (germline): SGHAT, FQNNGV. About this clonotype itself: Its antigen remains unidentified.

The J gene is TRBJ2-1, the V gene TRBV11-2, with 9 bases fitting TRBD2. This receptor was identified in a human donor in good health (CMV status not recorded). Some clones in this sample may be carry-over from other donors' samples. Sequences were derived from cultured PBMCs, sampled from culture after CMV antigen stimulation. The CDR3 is CASSYGLAPTPEQFF. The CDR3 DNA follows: TGTGCCAGCAGCTACGGACTAGCGCCTACCCCTGAGCAGTTCTTC. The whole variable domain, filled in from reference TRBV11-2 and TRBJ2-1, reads EAGVAQSPRYKIIEKRQSVAFWCNPISGHATLYWYQQILGQGPKLLIQFQNNGVVDDSQLPKDRFSAERLKGVDSTLKIQPAKLEDSAVYLCASSYGLAPTPEQFFGPGTRLTVL.